The rows below give T cell receptor beta chains drawn from one sample of a study of blood T cell repertoires in COVID-19. Only in-frame clones appear in the TCRdb table, and some are missing; sequencing was by immunoSEQ multiplex PCR. Here the sample spans hundreds of thousands of clones, around 80% being singletons. Sample: peripheral blood. The receptor source for this set is a woman of 80 years or more with acute or convalescent COVID-19. Both conserved end residues are part of each CDR3. The D gene is left open where the match is weak. Clone size is shown for a subset of rows, as once, few, many or a class of expanded clone.

cdr3_nt cdr3_aa v_call clone_size j_call d_call
TGTGCCAGTAAAGCTCTTTGGGCAGTCAATATAGGGAACACTGAAGCTTTCTTT CASKALWAVNIGNTEAFF TRBV19 few TRBJ1-1 NA
TGTGCCAGCAGCTCCCAGACTAGCGGTGGCTCCTACAATGAGCAGTTCTTC CASSSQTSGGSYNEQFF TRBV11-3 NA TRBJ2-1 TRBD2
TGTGCTAGCAGCTTAGATCCGGAGTCCTACGAGCAGTACTTC CASSLDPESYEQYF TRBV7-7 NA TRBJ2-7 NA
TGTGCCAGTAGTATCCCTAGCGGGATGGGGTCCGGGGAGCTGTTTTTT CASSIPSGMGSGELFF TRBV19 NA TRBJ2-2 TRBD2
TGCACCAGCAGCCCGATAGCGGGAGGGCCGGACAATGAGCAGTTCTTC CTSSPIAGGPDNEQFF TRBV5-1 NA TRBJ2-1 TRBD2
TGTGCCAGCAGTTCCCACCTCAGCGGGATCACAGATACGCAGTATTTT CASSSHLSGITDTQYF TRBV11-2 NA TRBJ2-3 TRBD2
TGTGCCAGCGGAAAGAACAGGGTAACCTCCTACAATGAGCAGTTCTTC CASGKNRVTSYNEQFF TRBV21-1 NA TRBJ2-1 NA
TGTGCCAGCAGTAGGGGACAGAACTATGGCTACACCTTC CASSRGQNYGYTF TRBV12-3/TRBV12-4 NA TRBJ1-2 TRBD1
TGTGCCAGCAGCTTAATGGACAACAGGAACACCGGGGAGCTGTTTTTT CASSLMDNRNTGELFF TRBV7-3 NA TRBJ2-2 NA
TGTGCCAGCAGCCAAGATTCGGCAGACACAACTAATGAAAAACTGTTTTTT CASSQDSADTTNEKLFF TRBV3-1/TRBV3-2 NA TRBJ1-4 NA
TGTGCCAGCAGCTCCATCGGGGACAAAACCTACGAGCAGTACTTC CASSSIGDKTYEQYF TRBV28 few TRBJ2-7 NA
TGTGCCAGCAGTTCAGGGACAGGGGCGAGGAATGAGCAGTTCTTC CASSSGTGARNEQFF TRBV27 NA TRBJ2-1 TRBD1
TGTGCCAGCAGCTTACTTGGTCAGATAAATCAGCCCCAGCATTTT CASSLLGQINQPQHF TRBV7-2 NA TRBJ1-5 NA
TGCGCCAGCAGCTACGGGGGTTTTAACTATGGCTACACCTTC CASSYGGFNYGYTF TRBV5-1 few TRBJ1-2 NA
TGTGCCAGCAGTTCGCGGACAGGGATTGGCTACACCTTC CASSSRTGIGYTF TRBV6-6 NA TRBJ1-2 TRBD1
TGTGCCAGCAGCATAAGGGACAGGGGGCTGGATGGCTACACCTTC CASSIRDRGLDGYTF TRBV7-2 NA TRBJ1-2 TRBD1
TGTGCCAGCAGTAGTGACAGGAAGGGAGAAGCTTTCTTT CASSSDRKGEAFF TRBV2 NA TRBJ1-1 NA
TGTGCCAGCAGTCTCCGAGGGTACTCCTACAATGAGCAGTTCTTC CASSLRGYSYNEQFF TRBV27 few TRBJ2-1 NA
TGTGCCAGCCAGGACAGGGGGCCGAATCAGCCCCAGCATTTT CASQDRGPNQPQHF TRBV28 NA TRBJ1-5 TRBD1
TGTGCCATCAGTGTAGGACAGGGGAGAAACAATGAGCAGTTCTTC CAISVGQGRNNEQFF TRBV10-3 once TRBJ2-1 TRBD1
TGTGCCAGCAGCTTTGAGGGTAACTATGGCTACACCTTC CASSFEGNYGYTF TRBV5-5 few TRBJ1-2 NA
TGTGCCAGCAGCTCCAGCACCGGGGAGCTGTTTTTT CASSSSTGELFF TRBV7-6 few TRBJ2-2 NA
TGTGCCAGCTCACCAAGTACAGGGATGGGTCAGCCCCAGCATTTT CASSPSTGMGQPQHF TRBV18 NA TRBJ1-5 NA
TGTGCCAGTAGTATAGGCCCGGGACAGGGAACCACTGAAGCTTTCTTT CASSIGPGQGTTEAFF TRBV19 NA TRBJ1-1 TRBD1
TGTGCCAGCAGCCCCTTGACCTTTGGAGGGGAGACCCAGTACTTC CASSPLTFGGETQYF TRBV7-9 NA TRBJ2-5 NA
TGTGCCAGCAGCTCCCCAGCACTAGCGGGAGGGCCCGGGGAGCTGTTTTTT CASSSPALAGGPGELFF TRBV7-9 NA TRBJ2-2 TRBD2
TGTGCCAGCAGCAAAGCGTTTGAGAAGCGGGCGGATAAGTACAATGAGCAGTTCTTC CASSKAFEKRADKYNEQFF TRBV21-1 once TRBJ2-1 NA
TGTGCCAGCAGTTACTCCCGGTCTCAGCCCCAGCATTTT CASSYSRSQPQHF TRBV6-6 NA TRBJ1-5 NA
TGTGCCAGCAGCCTCGGACAGGGTAGAAACACTGAAGCTTTCTTT CASSLGQGRNTEAFF TRBV5-8 NA TRBJ1-1 TRBD1
TGTGCCAGCAGCTATGGGCTAGCGGGGCCAAAGGATTGGTTCTTC CASSYGLAGPKDWFF TRBV6-2/TRBV6-3 few TRBJ2-1 TRBD2